A single sample gave rise to the 18 T cell receptor beta chains below, sequenced in a study of T cells in localized non-small cell lung cancer. Profiling relied on immunoSEQ multiplex PCR, and the TCRdb table lists in-frame clones only, not all of them. Of about 2,500 clones in the sample, 20% to 25% were seen once. The sequencing here drew on lung tumor tissue, taken before any cancer treatment. These TCRs come from a male donor older than 55 with stage III squamous cell lung carcinoma.

By frequency in the sample, this clone is medium-sized. An end of the junction differs from the germline gene, which may be a read error. The CDR3 is CAISGAGYGYEQYF. CDR3 DNA sequence: TGTGCCATCAGTGGGGCAGGGTACGGCTACGAGCAGTACTTC. The chain is built from TRBV6-8 and TRBJ2-7, with a possible D match to TRBD1 (5 bases). Germline V lookup: CDR1 MNHGY, CDR2 SAAAGT. This CDR3 region has 14 residues.

The rearrangement links TRBV18 to TRBJ2-6; possible D gene TRBD1, 5 bases. There are 15 residues in the CDR3. Trimming removed 3 bases at V and 1 base at J, with 7 bases between. Germline CDR1 and CDR2: KGHSH and LQKENI. The CDR3 region has the DNA TGTGCCAGCTCACCTTCAGGGTCTGGGGCCAACGTCCTGACTTTC. Its protein is CASSPSGSGANVLTF. The full variable domain, with the rest looked up from reference TRBV18 and TRBJ2-6, is NAGVMQNPRHLVRRRGQEARLRCSPMKGHSHVYWYRQLPEEGLKFMVYLQKENIIDESGMPKERFSAEFPKEGPSILRIQQVVRGDSAAYFCASSPSGSGANVLTFGAGSRLTVL.

The chain employs TRBV6-8 and TRBJ1-1, with TRBD1 as a possible D gene (5 bases). Germline assignment: CDR1 MNHGY and CDR2 SAAAGT. The CDR3 has 14 residues. V dropped 6 bases and J dropped 5 bases, with 16 bases sitting between them. The CDR3 reads CASSPFREGTEAFF. In DNA form, the CDR3 reads TGTGCCAGCAGCCCCTTTAGGGAGGGGACTGAAGCTTTCTTT.

This clone was seen a handful of times. The gene calls are TRBV10-2 and TRBJ2-2, with a tentative D call TRBD2 (6 bases). Germline V lookup: CDR1 WSHSY, CDR2 SAAADI. Trimming removed 0 bases at V and 5 bases at J, with 13 bases between. The CDR3 has 16 amino acids. The CDR3 DNA is TGCGCCAGCAGTGAGTCCTTAGCGGTGATGACCGGGGAGCTGTTTTTT. This translates into CASSESLAVMTGELFF.

V usage is TRBV14 and J usage is TRBJ2-6; unclear D gene. The CDR3 length is 16 residues. With 1 base removed from V and 0 bases from J, the gap between germline ends came to 7 bases. Germline V gene data show CDR1 as SGHDN and CDR2 as FVKESK. CDR3 nucleotide sequence: TGTGCCAGCAGCCAAGGAGGCTACTCTGGGGCCAACGTCCTGACTTTC. Its protein is CASSQGGYSGANVLTF.

This clone is medium-sized (0.01 to 0.1%) within its sample. The rearrangement joins TRBV11-3 to TRBJ1-4; a possible D gene is TRBD1 (6 bases). CDR3 length: 14 residues. Germline V gene data show CDR1 as SGHNT and CDR2 as YENEEA. V dropped 5 bases and J dropped 4 bases, with 11 bases sitting between them. The CDR3 loop reads CASSRTEFNEKLFF. The CDR3 region has the DNA TGTGCCAGCAGCCGGACAGAGTTTAATGAAAAACTGTTTTTT.

The chain employs TRBV29-1 and TRBJ2-7, with D perhaps matching TRBD1 (5 bases). Germline CDR1 and CDR2: SQVTM and ANQGSEA. This CDR3 contains 14 residues. The V end lost 1 base, the J end lost 3 bases, and 13 bases lay between the germline ends. CDR3 in DNA: TGCAGCGTTGAAGGACAGATCGGAGACTACGAGCAGTACTTC. Protein sequence: CSVEGQIGDYEQYF.

The chain joins TRBV11-3 to TRBJ1-1, with 8 nucleotides matching TRBD1. This CDR3 has 14 amino acids. Trimming removed 6 bases from V and 6 bases from J; junction bases left unmatched: 9. The germline gives CDR1 SGHNT, CDR2 YENEEA. CDR3 sequence reads: CASSQTGDIAEAFF. The CDR3 bases are TGTGCCAGCAGTCAGACAGGGGACATCGCTGAAGCTTTCTTT.

The V gene is TRBV25-1, the J gene TRBJ2-3, with 8 bases aligning to TRBD2. Germline lookup yields CDR1 MGHDK and CDR2 SYGVNS. V lost 2 bases to trimming and J lost 5 bases; unmatched junction nucleotides: 6. CDR3 length: 15 amino acids. The CDR3: CASSEPASGLDTQYF. The CDR3 DNA is TGTGCCAGCAGTGAACCTGCTAGCGGGTTAGATACGCAGTATTTT. The full variable domain, rest sourced from reference TRBV25-1 and TRBJ2-3, is EADIYQTPRYLVIGTGKKITLECSQTMGHDKMYWYQQDPGMELHLIHYSYGVNSTEKGDLSSESTVSRIRTEHFPLTLESARPSHTSQYLCASSEPASGLDTQYFGPGTRLTVL.

The chain carries TRBV14 and TRBJ1-2; TRBD1 is a possible D gene (6 bases). This CDR3 comprises 13 residues. V was shortened by 4 bases and J by 10 bases, with 16 bases between the two germline ends. Per the germline V gene, CDR1 is SGHDN and CDR2 is FVKESK. CDR3 nucleotides: TGTGCCAGCAGCCCCCGCCGGGACACGTCCTACACCTTC. Its translation: CASSPRRDTSYTF. Based on the CDR3 plus reference TRBV14 and TRBJ1-2, the full variable domain is EAGVTQFPSHSVIEKGQTVTLRCDPISGHDNLYWYRRVMGKEIKFLLHFVKESKQDESGMPNNRFLAERTGGTYSTLKVQPAELEDSGVYFCASSPRRDTSYTFGSGTRLTVV.

This clone has just a few counts. The chain combines TRBV6-8 with TRBJ2-1; 11 positions match TRBD2. CDR1 is MNHGY and CDR2 is SAAAGT in the germline V gene. This CDR3 has 15 amino acids. Trimming cost V 0 bases and J 9 bases; bases outside gene matches: 4. The CDR3, as DNA: TGTGCCAGCAGTTACTCGACTAGCGGGGCTGCTGAGCAGTTCTTC. Its protein is CASSYSTSGAAEQFF.

The chain is built from TRBV19 and TRBJ2-3; D call uncertain. CDR3 size: 14 residues. The ends were cut back, 3 bases at V and 2 bases at J, with 9 bases in the middle. Germline CDR1 is LNHDA and CDR2 is SQIVND (reference sequence). The DNA of the CDR3 is TGTGCCAGTAGTATGGAACTGTACACAGATACGCAGTATTTT. Its protein is CASSMELYTDTQYF.

This clone is medium-sized within its sample. The chain employs TRBV9 and TRBJ1-1; D is unclear. The length of the CDR3 is 14 residues. V dropped 1 base and J dropped 1 base, with 8 bases sitting between them. CDR1 and CDR2 (germline): SGDLS, YYNGEE. Here the CDR3 reads CASSVYSQNTEAFF. The CDR3 DNA sequence: TGTGCCAGCAGCGTATATAGCCAGAACACTGAAGCTTTCTTT.

This clone is judged medium-sized (0.01 to 0.1%). The chain joins TRBV6-8 to TRBJ2-1; TRBD2 matches at 12 bases. Germline CDR1 MNHGY, CDR2 SAAAGT. CDR3 length: 16 amino acids. V shed 6 bases and J 7 bases; nucleotides not matched to a gene: 10. The CDR3 sequence is CASRYRLAGEGNEQFF. The CDR3 nucleotides read TGTGCCAGCAGATACCGACTAGCGGGGGAAGGTAATGAGCAGTTCTTC.

The chain links TRBV11-3 to TRBJ1-4, with D possibly matching TRBD1 (5 bases). CDR1 and CDR2 from the germline V gene are SGHNT and YENEEA. The CDR3 runs to 15 residues. V lost 0 bases to trimming and J lost 6 bases, with 11 bases between them. Here the CDR3 reads CASSLEGRGDEKLFF. Here the CDR3 DNA reads TGTGCCAGCAGCTTAGAGGGGCGCGGGGATGAAAAACTGTTTTTT.

This clone showed up just a few times. The chain links TRBV6-8 to TRBJ1-1, with 9 positions matching TRBD1. The V segment lost 6 bases and the J segment 6 bases; nucleotides outside the gene matches: 11. Germline CDR1 reads MNHGY; CDR2 reads SAAAGT. The CDR3 is made up of 15 amino acids. The CDR3 coding sequence is TGTGCCAGCAGGAGCGGGACAGGGAGGTGGGCTGAAGCTTTCTTT. Translation gives CASRSGTGRWAEAFF.

This clone was observed a few times. This chain joins TRBV6-8 and TRBJ2-3, with a tentative D call TRBD2 (7 bases). The CDR3 has 15 residues. Per germline, CDR1 MNHGY and CDR2 SAAAGT. V dropped 5 bases and J dropped 1 base, with 13 bases sitting between them. The CDR3 nucleotides read TGTGCCAGCAGTGACGGGGGGCTTGGCACAGATACGCAGTATTTT. Its translation is CASSDGGLGTDTQYF.

This clone is deemed large (0.1 to 1%). J is TRBJ2-1 and V is TRBV6-8; 9 nucleotides match TRBD1. The CDR3 has 14 amino acids. The trim removed 7 bases at V and 8 bases at J, leaving 9 bases unmatched. CDR1 is MNHGY, CDR2 SAAAGT, per germline. The CDR3 reads CASKDRGRMYEQFF. The DNA for the CDR3 is TGTGCCAGCAAGGACAGGGGAAGGATGTATGAGCAGTTCTTC.